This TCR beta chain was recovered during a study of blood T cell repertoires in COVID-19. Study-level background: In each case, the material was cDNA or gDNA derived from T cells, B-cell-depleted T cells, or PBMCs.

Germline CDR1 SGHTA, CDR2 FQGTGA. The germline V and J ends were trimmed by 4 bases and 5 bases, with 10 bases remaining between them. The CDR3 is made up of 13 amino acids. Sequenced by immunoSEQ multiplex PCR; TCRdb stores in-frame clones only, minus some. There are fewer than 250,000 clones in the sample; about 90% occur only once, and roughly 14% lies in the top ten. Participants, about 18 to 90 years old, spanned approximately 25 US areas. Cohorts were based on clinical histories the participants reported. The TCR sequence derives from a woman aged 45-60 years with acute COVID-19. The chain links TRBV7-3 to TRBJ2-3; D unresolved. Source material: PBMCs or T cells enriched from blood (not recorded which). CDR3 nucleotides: TGTGCCAGCAGCTGGGCTATGAAAGATACGCAGTATTTT. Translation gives CASSWAMKDTQYF.